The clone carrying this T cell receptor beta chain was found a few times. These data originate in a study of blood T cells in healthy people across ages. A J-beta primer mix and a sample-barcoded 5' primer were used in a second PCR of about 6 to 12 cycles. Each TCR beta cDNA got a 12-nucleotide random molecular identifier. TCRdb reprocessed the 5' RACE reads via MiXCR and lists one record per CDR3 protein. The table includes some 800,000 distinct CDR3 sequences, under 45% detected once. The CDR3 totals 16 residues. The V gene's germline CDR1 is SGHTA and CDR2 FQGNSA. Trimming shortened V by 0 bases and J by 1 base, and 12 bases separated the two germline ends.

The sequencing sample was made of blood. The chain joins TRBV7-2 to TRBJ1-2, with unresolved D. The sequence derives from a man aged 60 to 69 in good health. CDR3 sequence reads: CASSLAPGHLNYGYTF. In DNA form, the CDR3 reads TGTGCCAGCAGCTTAGCCCCCGGGCACCTTAACTATGGCTACACCTTC. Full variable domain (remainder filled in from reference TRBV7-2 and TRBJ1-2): GAGVSQSPSNKVTEKGKDVELRCDPISGHTALYWYRQSLGQGLEFLIYFQGNSAPDKSGLPSDRFSAERTGGSVSTLTIQRTQQEDSAVYLCASSLAPGHLNYGYTFGSGTRLTVV.